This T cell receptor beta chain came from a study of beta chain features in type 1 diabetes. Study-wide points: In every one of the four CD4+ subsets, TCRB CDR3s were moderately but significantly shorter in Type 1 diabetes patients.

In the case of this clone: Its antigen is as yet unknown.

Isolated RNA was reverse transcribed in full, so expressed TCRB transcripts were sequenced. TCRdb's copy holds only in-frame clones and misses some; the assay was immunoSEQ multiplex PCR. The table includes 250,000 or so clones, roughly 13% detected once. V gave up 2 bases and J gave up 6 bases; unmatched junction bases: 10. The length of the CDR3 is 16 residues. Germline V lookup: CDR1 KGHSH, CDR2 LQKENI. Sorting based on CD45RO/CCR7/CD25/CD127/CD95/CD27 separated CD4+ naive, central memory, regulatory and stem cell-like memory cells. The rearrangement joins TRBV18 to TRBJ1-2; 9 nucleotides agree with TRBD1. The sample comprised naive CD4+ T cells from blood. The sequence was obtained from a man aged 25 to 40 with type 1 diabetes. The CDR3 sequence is CASSPIPGQGIDGYTF. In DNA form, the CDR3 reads TGTGCCAGCTCACCAATACCGGGACAGGGCATTGATGGCTACACCTTC.